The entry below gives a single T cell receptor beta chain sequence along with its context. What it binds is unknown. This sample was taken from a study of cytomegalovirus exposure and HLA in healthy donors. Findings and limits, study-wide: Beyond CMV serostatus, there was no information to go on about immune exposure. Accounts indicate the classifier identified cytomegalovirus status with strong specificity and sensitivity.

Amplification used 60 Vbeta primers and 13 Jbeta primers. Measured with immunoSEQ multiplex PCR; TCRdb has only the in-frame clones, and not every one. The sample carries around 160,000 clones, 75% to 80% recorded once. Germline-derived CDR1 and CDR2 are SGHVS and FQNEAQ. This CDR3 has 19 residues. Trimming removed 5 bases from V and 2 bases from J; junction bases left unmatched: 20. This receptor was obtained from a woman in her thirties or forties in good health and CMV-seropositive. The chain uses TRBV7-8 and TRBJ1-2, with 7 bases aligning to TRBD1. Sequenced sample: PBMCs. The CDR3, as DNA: TGTGCCAGCAGCAGATACGCCGACAGGGACTCGACATTGAACTATGGCTACACCTTC. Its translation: CASSRYADRDSTLNYGYTF.